Only a few counts were recorded for the clone carrying this T cell receptor (beta chain). The antigen is unknown. This sample stems from a study of beta chain features in type 1 diabetes. General study findings and limits: Moderately but significantly shorter TCRB CDR3s were found in Type 1 diabetes patients in all four CD4+ subsets.

As every portion of the isolated RNA was reverse transcribed, the sequencing read expressed TCRB transcripts. Clones were sequenced by immunoSEQ multiplex PCR, and TCRdb holds only the in-frame ones, with some missing. The top ten hold 0.065% to 0.095% of the sample, which has some 200,000 clones, 16% seen once. Per germline, CDR1 SEHNR and CDR2 FQNEAQ (reference sequence). V was cut by 1 base and J by 3 bases, with 7 bases left in between. The CDR3 runs 14 residues. Sequencing input: naive CD4+ T cells from blood. The receptor was isolated from a man aged 30 to 39 with type 1 diabetes. The rearrangement uses TRBV7-9 and TRBJ2-1; D is unclear. The CDR3, as DNA: TGTGCCAGCAGCTTAGTGGAAGTCTACAATGAGCAGTTCTTC. This sequence encodes CASSLVEVYNEQFF.